The T cell receptor (beta chain) under discussion was sequenced for a study of somatic reversion in DOCK8 deficiency (dated by TCRdb to 2019 to 2021). The study in broad terms: The study compared T cell receptor beta repertoires of DOCK8-deficient patients, DOCK8-revertant patients and healthy volunteers. The ways in which somatic reversion of pathogenic DOCK8 variants alters lymphocyte differentiation and function in DOCK8 deficiency were investigated. The DOCK8-deficient patients included in the study had been previously reported. Study-wide findings and limitations: The methods did not specify, sample by sample, whether the source material for each sample was whole blood or PBMCs.

Healthy control blood was obtained from volunteer donors provided by blood services in Australia and France. Genomic DNA for TCR repertoire analysis was extracted from either whole blood samples or PBMCs. This clonotype registers as medium-sized (0.01 to 0.1%) within its sample. Which antigen it targets is not known. No base-level quality is on record; no much larger clone is a single base apart. The library came from multiplex PCR. TRB libraries were generated by one-step amplicon PCR from 100 ng genomic DNA using EuroClonality-NGS primers. TRB amplicons were sequenced on Illumina MiSeq instruments with 2 x 250 bp version 2 chemistry. The study's processing was this. IMGT/HighV-QUEST was the tool used for both primary TRB sequence analysis and V(D)J annotation. Repertoire diversity and composition were evaluated with VDJtools after nonfunctional clones were removed and downsampling was applied for comparisons between samples. TCRdb reworked the public reads: Q25 trimming with fastp, MiXCR clone assembly, productive beta chains retained. CDR3 protein duplicates are merged, each entry listing the most common genes and DNA. TCRdb's processing, not the authors', yielded these V and J calls. Present in this sample are fewer than 5,000 distinct CDR3 sequences, approximately 24% of which were seen just once. In total, the top ten clones hold more than 9% of the sample.

CDR3 length: 11 amino acids, cysteine to phenylalanine. Solely the CDR3 DNA is kept, with 33 bases framed from the first base. V loses 4 bases of germline sequence and J loses 4 bases, and the interval between the two ends is 5 bases. This clonotype was sampled from a human donor in good health. The specimen sequenced was peripheral blood. The receptor chain draws on TRBV12-3 or TRBV12-4 and TRBJ2-7; there is no confident call for the D gene. The DNA reads as follows: TGTGCCAGCAGTTCCGTATACGAGCAGTACTTC. It translates as CASSSVYEQYF.